The 8 T cell receptor beta chains below were found in one sample sequenced in a study of blood T cell repertoires in COVID-19. Assay: immunoSEQ multiplex PCR; the TCRdb copy retains only in-frame clones and omits some. The data contain about 100,000 clones, roughly 92% of them singletons. Sequenced material: peripheral blood. Every receptor here comes from a woman between 45 and 60 years old with COVID-19, enrolled during active disease.

The chain employs TRBV6-6 and TRBJ1-4; no clear D. V dropped 6 bases and J dropped 6 bases, with 11 bases sitting between them. The CDR3 has 13 residues. CDR1 and CDR2 from the germline V gene are MNHNY and SVGAGI (reference sequence). In DNA form, the CDR3 reads TGTGCCAGCAGACCACAGCCGTATGAAAAACTGTTTTTT. It encodes CASRPQPYEKLFF.

V gene TRBV23-1 combines with J gene TRBJ1-2; D gene ambiguous. TRBV23-1 belongs to the ORF category, with a function that is uncertain. Trimming took off 0 bases at V and 0 bases at J, with 11 bases between the two ends. The CDR3 is 16 amino acids. CDR3 region: CASSQSRERANYGYTF. For the CDR3, the DNA is TGCGCCAGCAGTCAATCGAGGGAGAGGGCTAACTATGGCTACACCTTC.

This clone was recorded once. J is TRBJ1-3 and V is TRBV5-4; no firm D call. The V end was cut by 0 bases, the J end by 0 bases, with 13 bases between. Germline CDR1 and CDR2: SGHNT and YYREEE (reference sequence). This CDR3 is 17 amino acids long. The CDR3 nucleotides are TGTGCCAGCAGCTTGGTGCAGGCCCTGAGCTCTGGAAACACCATATATTTT. Protein sequence: CASSLVQALSSGNTIYF.

In its sample, this clone was seen a few times. The chain carries TRBV6-5 and TRBJ1-1, with D perhaps matching TRBD1 (5 bases). This CDR3 is 16 amino acids long. Per germline, CDR1 MNHEY and CDR2 SVGAGI. Trimming took off 4 bases at V and 6 bases at J, with 21 bases between the two ends. The CDR3 reads CASSFLPGRGSSEAFF. The CDR3 region has the DNA TGTGCCAGCAGTTTCCTTCCAGGGAGGGGAAGTTCTGAAGCTTTCTTT.

V is TRBV28 and J is TRBJ1-2, with D unclear. The CDR3 is made up of 13 amino acids. Germline V CDR1 and CDR2: MDHEN, SYDVKM. Trimming removed 4 bases at V and 8 bases at J, with 14 bases between. CDR3 sequence: CASSSPLAGGYTF. The CDR3 nucleotides are TGTGCCAGCAGTTCCCCTCTGGCGGGCGGCTACACCTTC.

J is TRBJ2-7 and V is TRBV28; 11 bases agree with TRBD1. Germline V CDR1 and CDR2: MDHEN, SYDVKM. The CDR3 is 16 amino acids. The trim removed 5 bases at V and 4 bases at J, leaving 10 bases unmatched. The CDR3 DNA reads TGTGCCAGCAGTCTATACGGGACAGGGGGTCCGTACGAGCAGTACGTC. The encoded protein is CASSLYGTGGPYEQYV.

V gene TRBV7-9 combines with J gene TRBJ1-1, with 10 bases lining up with TRBD1. Germline V gives CDR1 SEHNR, CDR2 FQNEAQ (reference sequence). The length of the CDR3 is 15 residues. The V and J ends lost 5 bases and 1 base, in that order; junction bases with no gene match: 4. CDR3 DNA: TGTGCCAGCAGCGGTCGGGACAGGGGGAACACTGAAGCTTTCTTT. Residues: CASSGRDRGNTEAFF.

This chain connects TRBV27 to TRBJ1-1; D ambiguous. From germline, CDR1 is MNHEY and CDR2 SMNVEV (reference sequence). Between the trimmed V and J ends, which lost 6 bases and 12 bases, there was a span of 23 bases. This CDR3 contains 14 residues. CDR3 protein: CASRSNGRRTLTFF. The CDR3 nucleotides are TGTGCCAGCAGGTCCAATGGAAGGCGGACTCTGACTTTCTTT.